This is a list of T cell receptor beta chains from one sample in a study of blood T cell repertoires in COVID-19. Method: immunoSEQ multiplex PCR; TCRdb's copy keeps in-frame clones and lacks some. The data hold about 59,000 clones, with 70% to 75% observed a single time. Material for sequencing was peripheral blood. All receptors derive from a woman between 65 and 79 years old with acute or convalescent COVID-19. Each CDR3 is given with its conserved first and last residue. The D gene is left open where the match is weak. Some rows mark clone size as missing; the rest say once, few, many or name a class of expanded clone.

size	V	D	J	CDR3	DNA
-	TRBV7-3	-	TRBJ2-1	CASSSSGSPNEQFF	TGTGCCAGCAGCTCTTCCGGGAGCCCCAATGAGCAGTTCTTC
once	TRBV5-4	-	TRBJ1-1	CASSPPTGLTEAFF	TGTGCCAGCAGCCCACCTACGGGGTTGACTGAAGCTTTCTTT
-	TRBV7-3	TRBD2	TRBJ2-3	CASSRSGGGLPDTQYF	TGTGCCAGCAGCCGGAGCGGGGGGGGCCTCCCAGATACGCAGTATTTT
-	TRBV19	TRBD1	TRBJ2-4	CASSIFPPRDRNIQYF	TGTGCCAGTAGTATATTTCCCCCCCGGGACAGGAACATTCAGTACTTC
-	TRBV6-4	TRBD2	TRBJ2-1	CASSPTSGGYNEQFF	TGTGCCAGCAGTCCGACTAGCGGGGGGTACAATGAGCAGTTCTTC
-	TRBV19	TRBD1	TRBJ2-5	CASSFSFPGQGRQETQYF	TGTGCCAGTAGTTTCAGCTTTCCGGGACAGGGGCGCCAAGAGACCCAGTACTTC
-	TRBV20-1	TRBD2	TRBJ2-2	CSASRGLKNTGELFF	TGCAGTGCTAGTAGGGGACTAAAGAACACCGGGGAGCTGTTTTTT
few	TRBV7-2	TRBD2	TRBJ2-1	CASSLASGGGNEQFF	TGTGCCAGCAGCTTGGCTAGCGGGGGGGGGAATGAGCAGTTCTTC
-	TRBV6-5	TRBD1	TRBJ2-7	CASAPGQGSYEQYF	TGTGCCAGCGCCCCGGGACAGGGATCCTACGAGCAGTACTTC
-	TRBV4-1	-	TRBJ1-3	CASSQDSGRGGSGNTIYF	TGCGCCAGCAGCCAAGATAGCGGAAGGGGAGGGTCTGGAAACACCATATATTTT